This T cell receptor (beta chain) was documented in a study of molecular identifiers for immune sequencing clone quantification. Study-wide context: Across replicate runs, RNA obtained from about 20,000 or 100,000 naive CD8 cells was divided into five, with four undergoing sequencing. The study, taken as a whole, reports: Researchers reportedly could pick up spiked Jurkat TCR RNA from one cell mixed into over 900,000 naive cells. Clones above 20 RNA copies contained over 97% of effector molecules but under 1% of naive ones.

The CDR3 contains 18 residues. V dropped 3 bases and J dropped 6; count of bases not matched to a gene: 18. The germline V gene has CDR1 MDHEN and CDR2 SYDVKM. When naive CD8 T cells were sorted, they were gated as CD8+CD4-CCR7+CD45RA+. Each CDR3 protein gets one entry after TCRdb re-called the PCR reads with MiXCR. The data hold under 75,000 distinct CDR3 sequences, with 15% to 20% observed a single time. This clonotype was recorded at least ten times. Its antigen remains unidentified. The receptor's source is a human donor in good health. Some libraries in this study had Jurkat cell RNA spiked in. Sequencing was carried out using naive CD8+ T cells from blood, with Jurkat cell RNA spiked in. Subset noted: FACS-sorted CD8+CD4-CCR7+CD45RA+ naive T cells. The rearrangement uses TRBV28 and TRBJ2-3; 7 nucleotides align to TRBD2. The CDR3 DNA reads TGTGCCAGCAGTTTCCCCACCCGGGCTAGCGGAGGGTGGGATACGCAGTATTTT. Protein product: CASSFPTRASGGWDTQYF.